The clone carrying this T cell receptor beta chain was found many times. Antigen unknown. This CDR3 comprises 15 residues. Trimming stripped 5 bases from V and 2 bases from J, with 13 bases between. Germline values: CDR1 SGHAT, CDR2 FQNNGV. These data originate in a study of T cells in Graves' hyperthyroidism and ophthalmopathy. General study points: The model's output predicted ophthalmopathy at a median of around 6.9 months prior to onset.

Extraction of PBMCs used 8.5 to 10 ml of fresh peripheral blood. Amplification yielded TCR beta CDR3 regions, with RNA transcripts as the source. The HTBI set primed first-round TCR CDR3 RT-PCR. Each CDR3 protein gets one entry after TCRdb re-called the multiplex PCR reads with MiXCR. Of about 99,000 distinct CDR3 sequences listed, about 45% are singletons. The receptor comes from a man aged 35 to 55 with Graves' hyperthyroidism. V is TRBV11-2 and J is TRBJ1-3; no firm D call. Sequenced input: blood. The CDR3 is CASSRRRGTGNTIYF. The CDR3 bases are TGTGCCAGCAGCCGACGCCGCGGCACTGGAAACACCATATATTTT.